The source of this TCR beta chain is a study of blood T cell repertoires in COVID-19. The overall study: Donors in the United States, Italy and Spain gave samples during acute or convalescent COVID-19. In each case, the material was cDNA or gDNA derived from T cells, B-cell-depleted T cells, or PBMCs.

In the authors' methods: Scientists estimated how many nucleated cells there were by amplifying reference gene primers. Data came from immunoSEQ multiplex PCR; TCRdb stores just in-frame clones and leaves some out. V and J calls and clone size follow that table, whereas D and trimming were derived from the DNA. In the table there are about 170,000 clones, roughly 85% of which are singletons. Trimming at V came to 2 bases and at J to 4 bases, leaving 7 bases not matched to a gene. The CDR3 is made up of 15 amino acids. Germline CDR1 is MDHEN and CDR2 is SYDVKM. Source material: peripheral blood. The clonotype originates from a woman aged 80 or older with active or convalescent COVID-19. The chain is built from TRBV28 and TRBJ1-2; TRBD1 matches at 7 bases. The CDR3 region is CASSLGGTAFYGYTF. The CDR3 DNA follows: TGTGCCAGCAGTTTAGGTGGGACAGCCTTCTATGGCTACACCTTC.